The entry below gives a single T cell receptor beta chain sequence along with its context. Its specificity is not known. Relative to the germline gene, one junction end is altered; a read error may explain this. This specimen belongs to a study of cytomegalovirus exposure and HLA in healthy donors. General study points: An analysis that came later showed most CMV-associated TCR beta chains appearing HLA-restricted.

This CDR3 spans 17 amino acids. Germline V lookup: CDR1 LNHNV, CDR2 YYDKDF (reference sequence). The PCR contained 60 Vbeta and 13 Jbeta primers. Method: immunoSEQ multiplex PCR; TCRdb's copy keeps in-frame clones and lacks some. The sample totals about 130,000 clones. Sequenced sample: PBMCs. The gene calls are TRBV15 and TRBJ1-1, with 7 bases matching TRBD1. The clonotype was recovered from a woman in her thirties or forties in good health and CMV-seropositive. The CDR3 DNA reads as TGTGCCGCCAGCAGAGATGGTTATCGACAGGGGAACACTGAAGCTTTCTTT. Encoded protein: CAASRDGYRQGNTEAFF.